The rows below give T cell receptor beta chains drawn from one sample of a study of T cell repertoires in cytomegalovirus infection. TCRdb re-called the reads through MiXCR, storing one row per CDR3 protein. The sample carries approximately 750,000 distinct CDR3 sequences, approximately 40% recorded once. Sequenced material: PBMCs. The receptors derive from a human donor in good health (CMV status not recorded). Some clones in this sample may be carry-over from other donors' samples. The CDR3 runs from the conserved cysteine through the conserved F or W. The order of the fields is J gene, clone size, D gene, V gene, CDR3 protein, CDR3 DNA. D genes are given only for firm matches. Only some rows state a clone size, as once, few, many or a class for expanded clones.

>TRBJ1-3|-|-|TRBV6-5
CASSSEPISGNTIYF
TGTGCCAGCAGTTCGGAACCGATCTCTGGAAACACCATATATTTT
>TRBJ2-7|few|TRBD2|TRBV7-6
CASSLDGGRAREQYF
TGTGCCAGCAGCTTAGACGGCGGGAGGGCCCGCGAGCAGTACTTC
>TRBJ2-3|many|TRBD2|TRBV7-2
CASSLARTSGDTQYF
TGTGCCAGCAGCTTAGCGCGAACTAGCGGAGATACGCAGTATTTT
>TRBJ2-1|-|-|TRBV28
CASSPKAGFTYNEQFF
TGTGCCAGCAGCCCAAAGGCGGGCTTTACCTACAATGAGCAGTTCTTC
>TRBJ2-2|few|TRBD2|TRBV6-1
CASKGGGSNTGELFF
TGTGCCAGCAAGGGCGGGGGGTCGAACACCGGGGAGCTGTTTTTT
>TRBJ1-2|few|TRBD1|TRBV20-1
CSARDIQGQRIPNYGYTF
TGCAGTGCTAGGGATATTCAGGGACAGCGAATTCCCAACTATGGCTACACCTTC
>TRBJ1-5|-|-|TRBV2
CASSRTLIKPQHF
TGTGCCAGCAGTCGTACTCTTATCAAGCCCCAGCATTTT
>TRBJ2-2|few|TRBD1|TRBV10-3
CAISWTGGNTGELFF
TGTGCCATCAGTTGGACAGGGGGTAACACCGGGGAGCTGTTTTTT
>TRBJ2-7|few|-|TRBV5-5
CASSFTLGYEQYF
TGTGCCAGCAGCTTTACGCTAGGCTACGAGCAGTACTTC
>TRBJ2-7|-|-|TRBV28
CASSPPGQMESEQYF
TGTGCCAGCAGTCCCCCCGGACAGATGGAGTCCGAGCAGTACTTC
>TRBJ1-2|-|-|TRBV5-5
CASSLGQAPLTNYGYTF
TGTGCCAGCAGCTTGGGACAGGCGCCCCTTACTAACTATGGCTACACCTTC
>TRBJ2-3|-|TRBD1|TRBV6-1
CASSLDRGAYTQYF
TGTGCCAGCAGTCTGGACAGGGGAGCATATACTCAGTATTTT
>TRBJ2-4|few|-|TRBV7-2
CASSLNSKNIQYF
TGTGCCAGCAGCTTAAACAGTAAAAACATTCAGTACTTC
>TRBJ2-3|few|-|TRBV20-1
CSASKTGSSTDTQYF
TGCAGTGCCTCAAAGACAGGTTCTAGCACAGATACGCAGTATTTT
>TRBJ2-7|-|TRBD1|TRBV6-1
CASSGWTGGFNEQYF
TGTGCCAGCAGTGGTTGGACAGGCGGCTTCAACGAGCAGTACTTC
>TRBJ1-1|-|-|TRBV7-9
CASSESTGQNTEAFF
TGTGCCAGCAGCGAGAGCACGGGACAGAACACTGAAGCTTTCTTT
>TRBJ1-1|few|-|TRBV6-2/TRBV6-3
CASSFSEKGTEAFF
TGTGCCAGCAGTTTTTCCGAAAAAGGCACTGAAGCTTTCTTT
>TRBJ1-2|-|TRBD1|TRBV18
CASSSDRVDDGYTF
TGTGCCAGCTCTTCCGACAGGGTGGATGATGGCTACACCTTC
>TRBJ2-7|-|-|TRBV5-5
CASSLDGGHPEQYF
TGTGCCAGCAGCTTGGACGGCGGCCATCCCGAGCAGTACTTC
>TRBJ2-7|few|TRBD1|TRBV5-4
CASSWGTGGVYEQYF
TGTGCCAGCAGCTGGGGGACAGGGGGAGTCTACGAGCAGTACTTC